These T cell receptor beta chains were read from a single sample in a study of neurological immune-mediated disorders. In TCRdb, the 5' RACE reads were re-called with MiXCR into one record per CDR3 protein. The table lists tens of thousands of distinct CDR3 sequences, nearly 6.5% of them singletons. The sample consisted of CD4+ T cells from blood. Receptor source: a woman in her thirties or forties in good health. CDR3s include the opening cysteine and the closing phenylalanine or tryptophan. D genes are given only for firm matches. Clone size is stated in some rows and not others, as once, few, many or a class when expanded.

CDR3 protein: CASSSGTGADTQYF; CDR3 DNA: TGTGCCAGCAGTTCCGGGACAGGGGCCGATACGCAGTATTTT; clone size: many; J gene: TRBJ2-3; V gene: TRBV6-5; D gene: TRBD1
CDR3 protein: CASSSPGSGSYEQYF; CDR3 DNA: TGTGCCAGCAGTTCGCCGGGTAGCGGGAGCTACGAGCAGTACTTC; clone size: many; J gene: TRBJ2-7; V gene: TRBV27; D gene: TRBD2
CDR3 protein: CASSPQTGGTEAFF; CDR3 DNA: TGTGCCAGCAGCCCACAGACAGGGGGCACTGAAGCTTTCTTT; clone size: many; J gene: TRBJ1-1; V gene: TRBV7-8; D gene: TRBD1
CDR3 protein: CSSTPSGSSYNEQFF; CDR3 DNA: TGTTCCAGCACCCCAAGCGGGAGCTCCTACAATGAGCAGTTCTTC; clone size: -; J gene: TRBJ2-1; V gene: TRBV28; D gene: TRBD2
CDR3 protein: CASSRTGDNLQETQYF; CDR3 DNA: TGTGCCAGCAGCCGAACGGGGGATAATCTCCAAGAGACCCAGTACTTC; clone size: many; J gene: TRBJ2-5; V gene: TRBV7-9; D gene: -
CDR3 protein: CASSFVQNNWETQYF; CDR3 DNA: TGTGCCAGCAGCTTCGTACAAAACAACTGGGAGACCCAGTACTTC; clone size: -; J gene: TRBJ2-5; V gene: TRBV7-3; D gene: -
CDR3 protein: CSAQRGNQPQHF; CDR3 DNA: TGCAGTGCCCAGAGAGGGAATCAGCCCCAGCATTTT; clone size: many; J gene: TRBJ1-5; V gene: TRBV20-1; D gene: -
CDR3 protein: CSARGQGKNSPLHF; CDR3 DNA: TGCAGTGCAAGGGGACAGGGAAAAAATTCACCCCTCCACTTT; clone size: many; J gene: TRBJ1-6; V gene: TRBV20-1; D gene: TRBD1
CDR3 protein: CASSLYGDPTDTQYF; CDR3 DNA: TGTGCCAGCAGTTTATATGGGGATCCCACAGATACGCAGTATTTT; clone size: many; J gene: TRBJ2-3; V gene: TRBV27; D gene: -
CDR3 protein: CSAEKTGRGYGYTF; CDR3 DNA: TGCAGTGCCGAGAAGACAGGGAGGGGATATGGCTACACCTTC; clone size: many; J gene: TRBJ1-2; V gene: TRBV20-1; D gene: TRBD1
CDR3 protein: CASSELAGSTDTQYF; CDR3 DNA: TGTGCCAGCAGTGAGCTAGCGGGTAGCACAGATACGCAGTATTTT; clone size: -; J gene: TRBJ2-3; V gene: TRBV6-4; D gene: TRBD2
CDR3 protein: CSARLTGTITEAFF; CDR3 DNA: TGCAGTGCTCGCCTGACCGGGACTATCACTGAAGCTTTCTTT; clone size: many; J gene: TRBJ1-1; V gene: TRBV20-1; D gene: -
CDR3 protein: CASSLHPTGTGIEQYF; CDR3 DNA: TGTGCCAGCAGCCTCCACCCCACCGGGACAGGGATCGAGCAGTACTTC; clone size: many; J gene: TRBJ2-7; V gene: TRBV7-2; D gene: TRBD1
CDR3 protein: CSARDPRSGRLYNEQFF; CDR3 DNA: TGCAGTGCTAGAGATCCTCGGAGTGGGAGGCTCTACAATGAGCAGTTCTTC; clone size: many; J gene: TRBJ2-1; V gene: TRBV20-1; D gene: -
CDR3 protein: CASSPEELNSYEQYF; CDR3 DNA: TGTGCCAGCTCACCAGAGGAGCTGAACTCCTACGAGCAGTACTTC; clone size: many; J gene: TRBJ2-7; V gene: TRBV18; D gene: -
CDR3 protein: CASSTWTGEGVAFF; CDR3 DNA: TGTGCCAGCAGCACCTGGACAGGGGAGGGGGTAGCTTTCTTT; clone size: -; J gene: TRBJ1-1; V gene: TRBV7-8; D gene: TRBD1
CDR3 protein: CASSLAGLASSYNEQFF; CDR3 DNA: TGCGCCAGCAGCTTGGCCGGGCTAGCAAGCTCCTACAATGAGCAGTTCTTC; clone size: many; J gene: TRBJ2-1; V gene: TRBV5-1; D gene: -
CDR3 protein: CASSFSGLVETQYF; CDR3 DNA: TGTGCCAGCAGCTTTTCTGGACTAGTAGAGACCCAGTACTTC; clone size: many; J gene: TRBJ2-5; V gene: TRBV5-6; D gene: TRBD2
CDR3 protein: CASSTGPNYEQYF; CDR3 DNA: TGTGCCAGCAGTACAGGTCCTAACTACGAGCAGTACTTC; clone size: few; J gene: TRBJ2-7; V gene: TRBV27; D gene: -
CDR3 protein: CATSRGTGINQPQHF; CDR3 DNA: TGTGCCACCAGCAGAGGGACAGGGATCAATCAGCCCCAGCATTTT; clone size: many; J gene: TRBJ1-5; V gene: TRBV15; D gene: TRBD1
CDR3 protein: CIPRPGFVTEAFF; CDR3 DNA: TGCATTCCGCGGCCGGGGTTCGTCACTGAAGCTTTCTTT; clone size: many; J gene: TRBJ1-1; V gene: TRBV20-1; D gene: -
CDR3 protein: CASSLTSNNEQFF; CDR3 DNA: TGTGCCAGCAGCCTGACTAGCAACAATGAGCAGTTCTTC; clone size: many; J gene: TRBJ2-1; V gene: TRBV6-6; D gene: TRBD2
CDR3 protein: CATAWGKPQHF; CDR3 DNA: TGTGCCACCGCTTGGGGAAAACCCCAGCATTTT; clone size: many; J gene: TRBJ1-5; V gene: TRBV6-4; D gene: -
CDR3 protein: CASSPEQPHTEASF; CDR3 DNA: TGCGCCAGCAGCCCGGAACAGCCGCACACTGAAGCTTCCTTT; clone size: -; J gene: TRBJ1-1; V gene: TRBV5-1; D gene: -
CDR3 protein: CSVEEGWGTYEQYF; CDR3 DNA: TGCAGCGTTGAAGAGGGATGGGGGACTTACGAACAGTACTTC; clone size: -; J gene: TRBJ2-7; V gene: TRBV29-1; D gene: -
CDR3 protein: CASSLGGLAGVATGELFF; CDR3 DNA: TGTGCCAGCAGCTTGGGAGGACTAGCGGGAGTGGCCACCGGGGAGCTGTTTTTT; clone size: many; J gene: TRBJ2-2; V gene: TRBV5-5; D gene: TRBD2
CDR3 protein: CSAREGTVVSYGYTF; CDR3 DNA: TGCAGTGCTAGGGAGGGGACAGTCGTTTCCTATGGCTACACCTTC; clone size: many; J gene: TRBJ1-2; V gene: TRBV20-1; D gene: TRBD1
CDR3 protein: CASSWAGRTSGDGGPDTQYF; CDR3 DNA: TGTGCCAGCAGTTGGGCCGGGAGGACTAGCGGAGATGGGGGTCCAGATACGCAGTATTTT; clone size: many; J gene: TRBJ2-3; V gene: TRBV28; D gene: TRBD2
CDR3 protein: CASSRRDRPMNTEAFF; CDR3 DNA: TGCGCCAGCAGCCGCCGGGACAGACCTATGAACACTGAAGCTTTCTTT; clone size: -; J gene: TRBJ1-1; V gene: TRBV4-1; D gene: TRBD1
CDR3 protein: CASSFNPALYEQYF; CDR3 DNA: TGCGCCAGCAGCTTCAATCCAGCCCTCTACGAGCAGTACTTC; clone size: many; J gene: TRBJ2-7; V gene: TRBV5-1; D gene: -
CDR3 protein: CSARRGNTDTQYF; CDR3 DNA: TGCAGTGCTAGACGTGGGAACACAGATACGCAGTATTTT; clone size: -; J gene: TRBJ2-3; V gene: TRBV20-1; D gene: -
CDR3 protein: CASSLTSGNYNEQFF; CDR3 DNA: TGCGCCAGCAGTTTGACTAGCGGGAACTACAATGAGCAGTTCTTC; clone size: many; J gene: TRBJ2-1; V gene: TRBV10-2; D gene: TRBD2
CDR3 protein: CASSLEQAQNSPLHF; CDR3 DNA: TGCGCCAGCAGCTTGGAACAGGCGCAAAATTCACCCCTCCACTTT; clone size: many; J gene: TRBJ1-6; V gene: TRBV5-1; D gene: -
CDR3 protein: CASSLDGNTDTQYF; CDR3 DNA: TGCGCCAGCAGTTTGGACGGTAACACAGATACGCAGTATTTT; clone size: many; J gene: TRBJ2-3; V gene: TRBV5-1; D gene: -
CDR3 protein: CSTGGGGNEKLFF; CDR3 DNA: TGCAGTACCGGTGGGGGTGGGAATGAAAAACTGTTTTTT; clone size: many; J gene: TRBJ1-4; V gene: TRBV20-1; D gene: -
CDR3 protein: CAISGTGTKAFF; CDR3 DNA: TGTGCCATCAGTGGGACAGGAACCAAAGCTTTCTTT; clone size: many; J gene: TRBJ1-1; V gene: TRBV10-3; D gene: TRBD1